This TCR beta chain emerged from a study of cytomegalovirus exposure and HLA in healthy donors (dated by TCRdb to about 2017). Broadly, across the study: An earlier analysis of roughly 630 of the donors reported 250 to 350 Gb of sequence data and approximately 110 million unique TCR beta sequences from some 180 million T cells. An early release that covered 500 to 800 HLA-typed donors contained approximately 290 gigabases of sequencing data and 65 million to 100 million unique TCR sequences. Both class I and class II loci were covered by HLA typing, at four-digit resolution. To predict cytomegalovirus infection status, the study combined high-throughput TCR immunosequencing, statistical association of individual TCRs with disease status, and machine learning. The number of donors typed differed by locus, with 629-630 for A, B, C, DRB1 and DQB1, around 500 for DQA1, approximately 570 for DPA1, and some 440 for DPB1. Donor age, sex, ethnicity and CMV serostatus were compiled alongside the repertoire data. A later genetic analysis took genome-wide SNP genotypes for 398 of the 666 donors and used that subset as a discovery cohort. To study patterns of TCR occurrence, a later analysis re-analyzed previously published TCR beta repertoires from around 670 donors and added high-resolution HLA genotyping. An earlier analysis of about 600 of the donors used high-throughput TCR beta sequencing to judge whether each TCR beta V gene segment behaved as functional or pseudogenic. A few DR-DQ haplotypes were treated as single units for association and clustering because of strong linkage in the cohort. Rather than using new phenotypic data, the later analysis identified candidate immune exposures from TCR beta sequences and from how often those sequences occurred across donors. On average, around 240,000 unique TCR beta nucleotide sequences were sequenced per donor among roughly 430 genotyped donors of the cohort, with 15% to 20% of those sequences being non-productive. The study used immunosequencing to profile the T cell repertoires of 600 to 850 subjects and linked those repertoires to cytomegalovirus serostatus. Every discovery cohort repertoire had been produced on one sequencing platform. The study was designed to test whether signatures of past pathogen exposure could be identified by cataloging public T cell receptors. Of the approximately 400 genotyped donors, 80% to 90% were placed in the genetic ancestry cluster associated with self-reported Caucasian donors. A separate validation cohort of more than 100 different subjects was used in addition to the approximately 700-subject first cohort. The investigation overall reported the following: The earlier analysis of some 540 of the donors excluded 15 to 20 rarely observed V segments, including chromosome 9 orphons, because counts were too low. The authors suggested that the approach could potentially be generalized to other disease states and immunological phenotypes. An association between a missense DCLRE1C variant and V-gene and J-gene trimming of TCR beta chains was found in a later genetic analysis and replicated in an independent cohort. A later analysis reported that several top co-occurrence clusters appeared linked to parvovirus B19, influenza, CMV and Epstein-Barr virus. According to a later analysis, most CMV-associated TCR beta chains appeared to be HLA-restricted, and the HLA associations seemed to be driven largely by CMV exposure. Cytomegalovirus status was reported to be diagnosed by the classifier with high specificity and sensitivity in both the original and validation cohorts. Only TCR beta chains were sequenced in this cohort, and the absence of alpha or paired-chain data limited detectable features. Three of the identified cytomegalovirus-associated TCR beta chains were confirmed in vitro to be specific for cytomegalovirus antigens. Compared with the roughly 710-donor mean, donors in an Asian-associated ancestry cluster had fewer N-insertions in productive TCRs, according to a later genetic analysis. CMV serostatus was the only immune exposure information available for the cohort. The study listed 150 to 200 TCR beta chains as associated with cytomegalovirus. While some public TCRs were present in many individuals, most TCR sequences turned up only very rarely across donors. Specific HLA alleles were associated with roughly 17,000 TCR beta sequences at a false discovery rate of 0.05 in a later analysis. According to a later analysis, TCR association rates differed among HLA loci, with DRB1 alleles showing the most associated TCRs and HLA-C alleles showing the fewest. Linkage disequilibrium might explain the correlated functional status among segregating V segments, but an unknown experimental factor could not be excluded. When HLA alleles, especially DR and DQ, strongly co-occurred, attributing TCR associations to individual alleles was difficult. Roughly uniform sequencing depth across donors was assumed in presence/absence analyses, although this assumption may not hold. Because HLA typing was unavailable for some donors at each locus, only the typed subset was used in association tests. A cluster of highly shared sequence variants was judged likely to represent a technical artifact of the sequencing pipeline. The 87-base-pair reads could not distinguish some IMGT-functional V segments, including TRBV6-2 and TRBV6-3, so those segments were excluded. A further reported finding was that TCR beta sequences accurately predicted the HLA-A and HLA-B alleles for most subjects in the first cohort. Broadly in line with IMGT annotations, most TCR beta V segments showed up in productive rearrangements about 87% or about 30% of the time in an earlier analysis of 450 to 600 of the donors. A later analysis found that HLA-associated TCR beta chains were more clonally expanded and had lower generation probabilities than equally common non-associated chains.

V and J lose 7 bases and 4 bases, and a span of 10 bases separates them. Via the germline V gene, CDR1 is MDHEN and CDR2 SYDVKM. Spanning cysteine to phenylalanine, the CDR3 consists of 12 amino acids. The DNA shown is the 36-base CDR3, in frame from base 1. The cohort was made up of 666 healthy bone marrow donors. At the time of sampling, all cohort members were nominally healthy, though unrecorded immune exposures were likely present. The donor was CMV seropositive and was included in the group of about 290 seropositive cohort members. A peripheral blood sample was provided by each donor, and peripheral blood mononuclear cells were used for TCR beta sequencing. Genomic DNA was extracted from the blood cell samples with the Qiagen DNeasy Blood Extraction Kit. Comment on this clone: Its antigen is unknown. No much larger clone is present one base from it, and per-base qualities are unavailable.

Preparation of the library involved the immunoSEQ multiplex PCR assay. For the multiplex PCR, a mixture combining 60 forward primers for TCR Vbeta segments and 13 reverse primers for TCR Jbeta segments was used. A multiplex PCR assay on genomic DNA amplified the CDR3 region of rearranged TCR beta genes. The Illumina HiSeq System was used to sequence the amplified TCR beta libraries as 87-base-pair reads. Concerning the study's data processing: Across the 670 or so repertoires, a later analysis counted approximately 75 million unique TCR beta chains, some 11 million of which were shared by at least two donors. Raw reads were error-corrected and collapsed into unique sequences with a nearest-neighbor algorithm that merged closely related sequences to remove PCR and sequencing errors. CDR3 sequences were aligned to IMGT reference sequences to assign V, D and J gene segments. Each retained sequence needed at least a six-nucleotide match to both a V gene segment and a J gene segment. A rearrangement was called productive if the CDR3 had no stop codons and remained in frame with V and J, and every other rearrangement was called non-productive. CDR3 was defined by IMGT convention, running from the second conserved V-encoded cysteine to the conserved J-encoded phenylalanine. The earlier analysis of 587 of the donors excluded sequences that lacked an unambiguous match to a single V gene segment. In an earlier analysis of 587 of the donors, V segments were called functional above 56.7% productive rearrangements and were called segregating when the between-donor standard deviation exceeded 5%. To diagnose cytomegalovirus status from the catalog of TCR beta chain sequences, a statistical classification framework was built. In a later analysis, V and J genes were assigned by comparing TCR nucleotide sequences against IMGT/GENE-DB human TR gene sequences. In a later analysis, CDR3 sequences and most-parsimonious VDJ recombination scenarios were assigned using the TCRdist pipeline. In a later analysis, each TCR beta chain was defined by its CDR3 amino acid sequence together with its V-gene family, and reads without a unique V-gene family were excluded. In a later analysis, fewer than 650 highly shared, low-generation-probability nucleotide sequences were removed to address suspected cross-contamination and a sequencing artifact. In a later analysis, a clonal expansion index was calculated for each public chain from normalized within-repertoire ranks of inferred template counts. A later analysis computed generation probabilities with a VDJ recombination model fitted to out-of-frame rearrangements, and checked the results against IGoR. Hypergeometric tests were used in a later analysis to score TCR-TCR, TCR-HLA and TCR-CMV co-occurrence, with a repertoire-size bias correction applied to the TCR pairs. False discovery rates were estimated in a later analysis by permuting HLA or CMV assignments 20 times. In a later analysis, co-occurring TCRs were grouped with DBSCAN, and TCRdist sequence similarity was added when clustering was performed within HLA-allele-positive subsets. Repertoires with fewer than 30,000 or more than 120,000 public chains, plus five repertoires with anomalous nucleotide sharing, were excluded from co-occurrence clustering. TCRdb took over this immuneACCESS table, retaining in-frame rearrangements with V and J assigned. Such tables are incomplete; in checked studies, under half of the missing clones stem from an unresolved V gene, and the remainder is unexplained. The V and J calls and clone size are taken from that table; D and trimming were inferred from the DNA. This sample gives tens of thousands of clones in total; roughly 60% of them show up just once. The top ten constitute roughly two fifths of the sample.

The receptor chain draws on TRBV28 and TRBJ1-1; too little of a D gene remains to name it. The receptor was derived from a male donor in good health and CMV-seropositive. The sequenced material came from PBMCs. The nucleotides are TGTGCCAGCACCTTCTCTCCCACTGAAGCTTTCTTT. This encodes CASTFSPTEAFF.